This TCR beta chain was identified during a study of cytomegalovirus exposure and HLA in healthy donors. Broader study findings: The authors considered a cluster of highly shared sequence variants likely to be a sequencing artifact. An analysis was carried out at a later point. It showed that HLA-associated TCR beta chains were more clonally expanded than equally common non-associated chains.

As to this clone: Its antigen is as yet unknown.

Healthy bone marrow donors made up the donor group. The CDR3 runs to 15 residues. Germline trimming cut 5 bases from V and 4 bases from J; bases unmatched to any gene: 7. CDR1 is LNHDA and CDR2 is SQIVND in the germline V gene (reference sequence). Amplification used 60 Vbeta primers and 13 Jbeta primers. Clones were read by immunoSEQ multiplex PCR, and TCRdb kept only the in-frame ones, dropping some. The table has 150,000 to 200,000 clones, 65% to 80% seen once. This TCR came from a woman aged 40 to 50 in good health and CMV-seropositive. The sample consisted of PBMCs. This sequence joins TRBV19 and TRBJ2-7, with 11 bases fitting TRBD1. The CDR3: CASSFGQGASYEQYF. CDR3 nucleotides: TGTGCCAGTAGTTTCGGACAGGGGGCCAGTTACGAGCAGTACTTC.